This TCR beta chain was captured in a study of shared clonotypes between healthy human individuals. Sequenced by immunoSEQ multiplex PCR; TCRdb stores in-frame clones only, minus some. The sample lists approximately 2.5 million clones, about 92% occurring once. The germline V gene has CDR1 KGHSH and CDR2 LQKENI. The CDR3 is 13 amino acids. With 4 bases removed from V and 0 bases from J, the gap between germline ends came to 6 bases. V and J are TRBV18 and TRBJ2-5; D call uncertain. The source of this sequence is a man aged 18 to 30 in good health. Sequencing input: naive CD4+ T cells sorted from blood. Subset defined: CD45RA+ positively selected. The CDR3 here is CASSQGHQETQYF. The CDR3 coding sequence is TGTGCCAGCTCACAGGGTCACCAAGAGACCCAGTACTTC. The full variable domain, in which reference TRBV18 and TRBJ2-5 provide the parts outside the CDR3, is NAGVMQNPRHLVRRRGQEARLRCSPMKGHSHVYWYRQLPEEGLKFMVYLQKENIIDESGMPKERFSAEFPKEGPSILRIQQVVRGDSAAYFCASSQGHQETQYFGPGTRLLVL.